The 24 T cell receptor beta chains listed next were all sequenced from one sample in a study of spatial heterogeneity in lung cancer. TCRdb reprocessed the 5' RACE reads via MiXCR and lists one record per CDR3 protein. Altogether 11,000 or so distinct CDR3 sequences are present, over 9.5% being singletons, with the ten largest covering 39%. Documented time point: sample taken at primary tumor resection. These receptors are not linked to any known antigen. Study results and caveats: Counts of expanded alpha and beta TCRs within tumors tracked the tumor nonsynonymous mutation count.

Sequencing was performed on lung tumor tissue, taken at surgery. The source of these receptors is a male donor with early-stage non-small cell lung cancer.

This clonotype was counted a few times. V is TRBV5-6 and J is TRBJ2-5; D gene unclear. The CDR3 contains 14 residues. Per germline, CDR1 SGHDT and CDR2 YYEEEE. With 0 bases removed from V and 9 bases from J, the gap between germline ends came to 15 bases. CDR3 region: CASSLGNSPKAQYF. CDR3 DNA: TGTGCCAGCAGCTTGGGAAACAGCCCAAAGGCCCAGTACTTC.

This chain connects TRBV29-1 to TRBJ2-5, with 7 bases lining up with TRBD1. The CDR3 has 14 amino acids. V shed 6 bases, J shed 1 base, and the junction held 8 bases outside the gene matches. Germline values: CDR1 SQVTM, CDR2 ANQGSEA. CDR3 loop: CSVNGRGIQETQYF. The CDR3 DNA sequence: TGCAGCGTCAACGGCAGGGGGATCCAAGAGACCCAGTACTTC. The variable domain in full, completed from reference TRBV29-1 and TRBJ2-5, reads SAVISQKPSRDICQRGTSLTIQCQVDSQVTMMFWYRQQPGQSLTLIATANQGSEATYESGFVIDKFPISRPNLTFSTLTVSNMSPEDSSIYLCSVNGRGIQETQYFGPGTRLLVL.

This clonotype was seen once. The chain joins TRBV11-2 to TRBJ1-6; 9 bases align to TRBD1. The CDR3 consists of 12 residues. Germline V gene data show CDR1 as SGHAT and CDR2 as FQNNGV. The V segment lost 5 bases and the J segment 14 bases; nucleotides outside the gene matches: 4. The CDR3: CASSGTGRTLHF. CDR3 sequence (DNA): TGTGCCAGCAGCGGGACAGGGAGGACCCTCCACTTT.

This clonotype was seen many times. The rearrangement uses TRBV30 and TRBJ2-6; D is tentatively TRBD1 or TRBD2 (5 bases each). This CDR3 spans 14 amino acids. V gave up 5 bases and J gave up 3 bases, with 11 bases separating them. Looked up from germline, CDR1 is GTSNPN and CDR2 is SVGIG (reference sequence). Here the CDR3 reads CAWARDGGANVLTF. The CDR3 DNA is TGTGCCTGGGCAAGGGACGGTGGGGCCAACGTCCTGACTTTC.

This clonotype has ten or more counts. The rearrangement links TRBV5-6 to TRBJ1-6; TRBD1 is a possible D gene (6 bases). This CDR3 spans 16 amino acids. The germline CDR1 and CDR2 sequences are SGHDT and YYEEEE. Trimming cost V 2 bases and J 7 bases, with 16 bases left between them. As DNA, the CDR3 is TGTGCCAGCAGCTTTGTCTCCGGGCAGGGGAATTCACCCCTCCACTTT. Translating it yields CASSFVSGQGNSPLHF.

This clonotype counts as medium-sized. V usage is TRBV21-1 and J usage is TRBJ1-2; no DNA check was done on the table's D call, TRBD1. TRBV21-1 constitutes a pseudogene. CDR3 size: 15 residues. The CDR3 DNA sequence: TGTGCCAGCAGCATCTCGACAGGGGCGATTTATGGCTACACCTTC. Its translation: CASSISTGAIYGYTF.

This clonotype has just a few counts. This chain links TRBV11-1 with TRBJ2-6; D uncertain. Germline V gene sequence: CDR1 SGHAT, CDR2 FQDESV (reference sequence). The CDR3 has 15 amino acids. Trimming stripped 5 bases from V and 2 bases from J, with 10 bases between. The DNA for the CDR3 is TGTGCCAGCAGCCTTAGGAGTACTGGGGCCAACGTCCTGACTTTC. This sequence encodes CASSLRSTGANVLTF.

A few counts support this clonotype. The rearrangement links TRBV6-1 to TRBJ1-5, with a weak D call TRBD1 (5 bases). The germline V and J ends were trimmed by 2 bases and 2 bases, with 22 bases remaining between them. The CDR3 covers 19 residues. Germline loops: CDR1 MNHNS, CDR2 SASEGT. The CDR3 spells CASSEFGFYGADGNQPQHF. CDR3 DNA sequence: TGTGCCAGCAGTGAATTTGGTTTTTACGGGGCCGATGGCAATCAGCCCCAGCATTTT.

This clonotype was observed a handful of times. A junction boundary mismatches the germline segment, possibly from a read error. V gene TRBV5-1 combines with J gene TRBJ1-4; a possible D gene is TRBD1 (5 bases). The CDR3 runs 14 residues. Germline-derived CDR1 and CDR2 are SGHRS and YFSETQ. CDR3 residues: CVSSSGTVNEKLFF. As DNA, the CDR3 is TGCGTCAGCAGCTCGGGGACGGTCAATGAAAAACTGTTTTTT.

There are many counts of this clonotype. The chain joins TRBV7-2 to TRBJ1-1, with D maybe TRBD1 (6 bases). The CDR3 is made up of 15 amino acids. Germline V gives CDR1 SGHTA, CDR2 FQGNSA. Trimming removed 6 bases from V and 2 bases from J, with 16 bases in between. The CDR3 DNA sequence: TGTGCCAGCAGTACCGTTGGGGGGGCAAACACTGAAGCTTTCTTT. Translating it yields CASSTVGGANTEAFF. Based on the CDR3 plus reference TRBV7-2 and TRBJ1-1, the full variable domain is GAGVSQSPSNKVTEKGKDVELRCDPISGHTALYWYRQSLGQGLEFLIYFQGNSAPDKSGLPSDRFSAERTGGSVSTLTIQRTQQEDSAVYLCASSTVGGANTEAFFGQGTRLTVV.

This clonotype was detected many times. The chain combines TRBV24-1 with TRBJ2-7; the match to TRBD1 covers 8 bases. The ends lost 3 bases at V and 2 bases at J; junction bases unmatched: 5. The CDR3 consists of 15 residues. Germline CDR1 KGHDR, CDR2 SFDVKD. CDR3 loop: CATSDPGQGTYEQYF. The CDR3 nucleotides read TGTGCCACCAGTGATCCCGGACAGGGTACCTACGAGCAGTACTTC.

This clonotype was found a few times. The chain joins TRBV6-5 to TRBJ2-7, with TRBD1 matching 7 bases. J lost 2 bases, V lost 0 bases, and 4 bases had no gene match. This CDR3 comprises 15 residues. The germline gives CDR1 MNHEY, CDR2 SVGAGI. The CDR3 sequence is CASSYSYRGTYEQYF. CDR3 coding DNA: TGTGCCAGCAGTTACTCGTACAGGGGAACCTACGAGCAGTACTTC.

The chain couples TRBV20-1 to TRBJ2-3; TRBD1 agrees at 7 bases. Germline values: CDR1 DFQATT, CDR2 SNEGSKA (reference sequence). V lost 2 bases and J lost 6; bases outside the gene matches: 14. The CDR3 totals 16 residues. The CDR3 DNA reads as TGCAGTGCTAGAAGAGGACAGGCTAGTTTGGGGGATACGCAGTATTTT. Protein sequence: CSARRGQASLGDTQYF.

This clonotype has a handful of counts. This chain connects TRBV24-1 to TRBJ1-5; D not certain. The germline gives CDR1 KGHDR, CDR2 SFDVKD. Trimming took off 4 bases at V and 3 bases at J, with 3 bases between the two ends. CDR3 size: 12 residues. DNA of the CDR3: TGTGCCACCAGTGACCCCAATCAGCCCCAGCATTTT. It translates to CATSDPNQPQHF.

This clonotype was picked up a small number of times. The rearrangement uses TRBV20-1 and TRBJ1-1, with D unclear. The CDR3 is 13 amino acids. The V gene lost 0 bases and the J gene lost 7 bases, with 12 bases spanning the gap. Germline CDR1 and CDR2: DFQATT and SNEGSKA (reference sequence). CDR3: CSARDGVEDEAFF. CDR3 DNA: TGCAGTGCTAGAGATGGTGTAGAGGATGAAGCTTTCTTT.

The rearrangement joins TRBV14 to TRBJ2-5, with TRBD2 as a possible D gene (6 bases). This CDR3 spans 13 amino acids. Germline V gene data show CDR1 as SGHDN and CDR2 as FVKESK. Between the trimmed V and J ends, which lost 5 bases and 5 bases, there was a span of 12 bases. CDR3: CASSKVGGETQYF. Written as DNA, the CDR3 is TGTGCCAGCAGCAAAGTGGGAGGCGAGACCCAGTACTTC. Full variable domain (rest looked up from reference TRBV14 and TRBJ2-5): EAGVTQFPSHSVIEKGQTVTLRCDPISGHDNLYWYRRVMGKEIKFLLHFVKESKQDESGMPNNRFLAERTGGTYSTLKVQPAELEDSGVYFCASSKVGGETQYFGPGTRLLVL.

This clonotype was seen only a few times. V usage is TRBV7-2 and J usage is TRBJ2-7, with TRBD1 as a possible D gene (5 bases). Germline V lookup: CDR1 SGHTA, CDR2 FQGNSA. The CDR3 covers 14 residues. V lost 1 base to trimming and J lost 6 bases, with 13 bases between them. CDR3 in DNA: TGTGCCAGCAGCTTAGACCCCCAGGGTGTCGAGCAGTACTTC. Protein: CASSLDPQGVEQYF.

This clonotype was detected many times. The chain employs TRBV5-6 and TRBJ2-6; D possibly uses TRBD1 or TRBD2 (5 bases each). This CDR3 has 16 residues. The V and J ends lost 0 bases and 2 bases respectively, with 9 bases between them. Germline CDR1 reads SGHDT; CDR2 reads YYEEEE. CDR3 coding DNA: TGTGCCAGCAGCTTGGATGGGGGAACTGGGGCCAACGTCCTGACTTTC. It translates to CASSLDGGTGANVLTF.

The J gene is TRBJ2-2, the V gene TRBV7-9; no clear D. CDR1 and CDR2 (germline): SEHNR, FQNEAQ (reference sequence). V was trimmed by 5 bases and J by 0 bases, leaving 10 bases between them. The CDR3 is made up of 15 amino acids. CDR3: CASSPPGSNTGELFF. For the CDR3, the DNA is TGTGCCAGCAGCCCCCCGGGTTCGAACACCGGGGAGCTGTTTTTT.

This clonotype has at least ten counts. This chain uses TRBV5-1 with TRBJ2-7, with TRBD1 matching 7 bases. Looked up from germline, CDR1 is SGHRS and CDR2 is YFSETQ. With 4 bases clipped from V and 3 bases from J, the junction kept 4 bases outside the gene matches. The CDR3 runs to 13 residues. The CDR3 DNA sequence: TGCGCCAGCAGCCACCGACAGGGCTACGAGCAGTACTTC. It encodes CASSHRQGYEQYF.

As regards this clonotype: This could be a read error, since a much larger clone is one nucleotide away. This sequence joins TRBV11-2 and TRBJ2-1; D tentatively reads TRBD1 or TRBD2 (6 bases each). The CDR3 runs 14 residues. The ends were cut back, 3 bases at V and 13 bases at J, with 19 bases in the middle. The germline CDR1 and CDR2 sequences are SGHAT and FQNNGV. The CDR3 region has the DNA TGTGCCAGCAGCTTTGATCGGGGGCCCTACGAACAGTTCTTC. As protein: CASSFDRGPYEQFF. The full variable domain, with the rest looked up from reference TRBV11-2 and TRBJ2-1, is EAGVAQSPRYKIIEKRQSVAFWCNPISGHATLYWYQQILGQGPKLLIQFQNNGVVDDSQLPKDRFSAERLKGVDSTLKIQPAKLEDSAVYLCASSFDRGPYEQFFGPGTRLTVL.

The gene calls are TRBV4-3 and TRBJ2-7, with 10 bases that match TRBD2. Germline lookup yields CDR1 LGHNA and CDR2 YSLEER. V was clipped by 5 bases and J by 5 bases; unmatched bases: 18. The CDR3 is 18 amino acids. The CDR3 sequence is CASSYSGAASGGPHEQYF. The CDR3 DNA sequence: TGCGCCAGCAGCTACTCGGGGGCGGCTAGCGGGGGTCCTCACGAGCAGTACTTC.

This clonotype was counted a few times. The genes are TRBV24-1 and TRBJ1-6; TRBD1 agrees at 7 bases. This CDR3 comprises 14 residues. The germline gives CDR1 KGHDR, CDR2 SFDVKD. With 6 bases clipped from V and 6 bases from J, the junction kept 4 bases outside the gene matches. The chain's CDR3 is CATSKGAPNSPLHF. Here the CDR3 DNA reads TGTGCCACCAGTAAGGGGGCGCCTAATTCACCCCTCCACTTT.

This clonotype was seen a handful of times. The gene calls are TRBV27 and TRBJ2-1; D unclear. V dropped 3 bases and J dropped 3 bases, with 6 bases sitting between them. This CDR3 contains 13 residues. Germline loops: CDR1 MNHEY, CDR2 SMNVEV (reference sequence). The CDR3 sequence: CASSFSSYNEQFF. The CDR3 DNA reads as TGTGCCAGCAGTTTCTCTAGCTACAATGAGCAGTTCTTC.